This TCR beta chain was identified during a study of OX40 agonist ivuxolimab in advanced cancers. Overall study: The dose of intravenous ivuxolimab that patients received every 2 weeks ranged from 0.01 to 10 mg/kg. General study findings and limits: On average, CD8+ T cells showed a greater number of expanded clones than CD4+.

Regarding this clone: Its target is not known.

The CDR3 runs 15 residues. Germline V lookup: CDR1 MDHEN, CDR2 SYDVKM. V lost 6 bases, J lost 1 base, and 13 bases lay in between. Anyone with autoimmune disease history or systemic immunosuppression was excluded. Data came from immunoSEQ multiplex PCR; TCRdb stores just in-frame clones and leaves some out. The repertoire holds under 20,000 clones, with about 80% as singletons. The TCR was taken from an adult with an advanced solid tumor such as melanoma, head and neck, liver or kidney cancer. The chain couples TRBV28 to TRBJ1-5; the D gene is possibly TRBD1 (5 bases). The sequenced sample was CD4+ or CD8+ T cells sorted from blood, obtained in a trial of the OX40 agonist ivuxolimab. CDR3: CASRWGGGSNQPQHF. CDR3 DNA: TGTGCCAGCAGGTGGGGGGGAGGCAGCAATCAGCCCCAGCATTTT.